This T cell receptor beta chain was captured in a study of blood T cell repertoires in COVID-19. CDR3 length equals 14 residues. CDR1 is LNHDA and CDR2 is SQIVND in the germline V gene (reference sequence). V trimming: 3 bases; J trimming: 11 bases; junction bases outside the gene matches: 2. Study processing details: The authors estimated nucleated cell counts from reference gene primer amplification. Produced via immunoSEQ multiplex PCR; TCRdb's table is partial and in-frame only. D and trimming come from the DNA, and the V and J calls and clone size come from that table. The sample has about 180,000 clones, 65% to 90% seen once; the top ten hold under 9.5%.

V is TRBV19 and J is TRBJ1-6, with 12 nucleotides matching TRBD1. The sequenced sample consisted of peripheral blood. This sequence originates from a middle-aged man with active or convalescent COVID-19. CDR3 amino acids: CASSIGTGGTPLHF. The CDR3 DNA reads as TGTGCCAGTAGTATTGGGACAGGGGGCACACCCCTCCACTTT.